This T cell receptor (beta chain) was retrieved from a study of Ad26.COV2.S vaccination and SARS-CoV-2 variants. The treatment here: 15 to 20 received Ad26.COV2.S at low or high dose, single or two shots; 5 received placebo; per-sample allocation not given. Following the first vaccine or placebo injection, samples were taken on day 63. A Boston adult aged 18-55 years was the donor. The V gene lost 0 bases and the J gene lost 8 bases, with 12 bases spanning the gap. The CDR3 totals 15 residues. Germline V gene lookup returns CDR1 SGDLS and CDR2 YYNGEE. This clone appeared once. Assay used: immunoSEQ multiplex PCR; TCRdb lists only in-frame clones, some missing. This repertoire shows about 350,000 clones, less than 90% found once; its top ten account for about 11%.

This chain uses TRBV9 with TRBJ1-6; weak D call: TRBD1 (6 bases). Sequencing used peripheral blood, obtained in a trial of Ad26.COV2.S vaccine versus placebo. The sequence derives from a person aged 18-60 years who received the Ad26.COV2.S COVID-19 vaccine or a placebo. CDR3 sequence: CASSVAPDSYSPLHF. CDR3 nucleotide sequence: TGTGCCAGCAGCGTAGCCCCGGACAGTTATTCACCCCTCCACTTT.